This is a list of T cell receptor beta chains from one sample in a study of T cell responses to AZD1222 COVID-19 vaccine. Profiled with immunoSEQ multiplex PCR; TCRdb holds only in-frame clones, not every one. This sample has about 70,000 clones, with 85% to 90% found just once. Here the sequenced sample was peripheral blood, taken 28 days after the second dose of the MenACWY control vaccine. The receptors come from an adult who received the MenACWY meningococcal vaccine as a control. The CDR3 runs from the conserved cysteine through the conserved F or W. The order of the fields is D gene, clone size, J gene, V gene, CDR3 protein, CDR3 DNA. D genes are given only for firm matches. Rows give clone size only sometimes, using once, few, many, or a class for an expanded clone.

>TRBD1|NA|TRBJ1-6|TRBV7-7
CASSSDRAARLSLHF
TGTGCCAGCAGCTCCGACAGGGCCGCAAGGTTATCCCTCCACTTT
>TRBD1|NA|TRBJ1-5|TRBV3-1/TRBV3-2
CASSQGTGALNQPQHF
TGTGCCAGCAGCCAAGGGACAGGGGCCCTTAATCAGCCCCAGCATTTT
>NA|NA|TRBJ1-4|TRBV28
CASSLRPGEKLFF
TGTGCCAGCAGTTTAAGACCAGGAGAAAAACTGTTTTTT
>TRBD2|NA|TRBJ2-5|TRBV6-9
CASSLSGGTETQYF
TGTGCCAGCAGTCTTAGCGGGGGGACTGAGACCCAGTACTTC
>NA|NA|TRBJ2-7|TRBV5-1
CASRQQGNPYEQYF
TGCGCCAGCAGGCAACAGGGTAACCCCTACGAGCAGTACTTC
>NA|NA|TRBJ2-2|TRBV27
CAPWTNTGELFF
TGTGCCCCGTGGACGAACACCGGGGAGCTGTTTTTT
>TRBD1|once|TRBJ1-4|TRBV2
CASDLLTGESEKLFF
TGTGCCAGCGACCTCTTGACAGGGGAGAGTGAAAAACTGTTTTTT
>NA|NA|TRBJ2-6|TRBV7-2
CASRNEPAPTAGANVLTF
TGTGCCAGCAGGAACGAGCCGGCACCGACTGCGGGGGCCAACGTCCTGACTTTC
>NA|NA|TRBJ2-6|TRBV5-1
CASAVGGAGANVLTF
TGCGCCAGCGCGGTGGGGGGCGCTGGGGCCAACGTCCTGACTTTC
>NA|once|TRBJ2-7|TRBV28
CASSLWGYEQYF
TGTGCCAGCAGTTTATGGGGCTACGAGCAGTACTTC
>NA|NA|TRBJ1-1|TRBV18
CASSPSTGNTEAFF
TGTGCCAGCTCTCCCAGTACCGGCAACACTGAAGCTTTCTTT
>NA|NA|TRBJ1-1|TRBV7-2
CASSLEQFTEAFF
TGTGCCAGCAGCTTAGAACAGTTCACTGAAGCTTTCTTT
>NA|NA|TRBJ2-7|TRBV28
CASSLERWVSYEQYF
TGTGCCAGCAGTTTGGAAAGGTGGGTGAGCTACGAGCAGTACTTC
>NA|NA|TRBJ1-2|TRBV15
CATSRSQERYGYTF
TGTGCCACCAGCAGATCACAGGAACGCTATGGCTACACCTTC
>NA|NA|TRBJ1-6|TRBV28
CASSRDGTPGNSPLHF
TGTGCCAGCAGTCGAGATGGGACACCGGGTAATTCACCCCTCCACTTT
>NA|NA|TRBJ1-3|TRBV28
CASSTPGNTIYF
TGTGCCAGCAGCACCCCTGGAAACACCATATATTTT
>NA|NA|TRBJ1-4|TRBV2
CASSKEATNEKLFF
TGTGCCAGCAGTAAGGAGGCAACTAATGAAAAACTGTTTTTT
>NA|NA|TRBJ2-1|TRBV5-1
CASIPGTGSSYNEQFF
TGCGCCAGCATCCCGGGAACGGGAAGCTCCTACAATGAGCAGTTCTTC
>NA|NA|TRBJ1-5|TRBV19
CASSIGRMQPQHF
TGTGCCAGTAGTATAGGTCGCATGCAGCCCCAGCATTTT
>NA|NA|TRBJ2-1|TRBV10-3
CAISGRGSYNEQFF
TGTGCCATCAGTGGGCGGGGATCCTACAATGAGCAGTTCTTC
>NA|NA|TRBJ2-2|TRBV4-1
CASSQDLFGIANTGELFF
TGCGCCAGCAGCCAAGATCTTTTTGGAATCGCGAACACCGGGGAGCTGTTTTTT
>NA|NA|TRBJ1-2|TRBV29-1
CSVVTTGGLYGYTF
TGCAGCGTTGTTACGACAGGCGGCCTCTATGGCTACACCTTC
>TRBD1|NA|TRBJ2-7|TRBV4-2
CASSQAETRDRDAYEQYF
TGTGCCAGCAGCCAAGCTGAAACCCGGGACAGGGATGCCTACGAGCAGTACTTC
>NA|NA|TRBJ2-7|TRBV6-5
CASSYGAQGYEQYF
TGTGCCAGCAGTTACGGGGCGCAGGGCTACGAGCAGTACTTC
>TRBD1|NA|TRBJ1-4|TRBV7-2
CASSFDREGKLFF
TGTGCCAGCAGCTTTGACAGGGAGGGGAAACTGTTTTTT
>NA|NA|TRBJ1-5|TRBV5-4
CASSLGVGPQHF
TGTGCCAGCAGCTTGGGCGTTGGGCCCCAGCATTTT
>TRBD2|NA|TRBJ2-5|TRBV6-6
CASSLLAGGLGTQYF
TGTGCCAGCAGTTTGCTAGCGGGAGGGTTGGGGACCCAGTACTTC
>TRBD1|NA|TRBJ1-1|TRBV11-2
CASSSQGVGDTEAFF
TGTGCCAGCAGCTCACAGGGGGTGGGGGACACTGAAGCTTTCTTT
>TRBD1|NA|TRBJ2-7|TRBV11-2
CASSSYRGSAYEQYF
TGTGCCAGCAGCTCCTACAGGGGTTCTGCCTACGAGCAGTACTTC
>NA|NA|TRBJ2-1|TRBV15
CATSRPTLNEQFF
TGTGCCACCAGCAGACCTACTTTGAATGAGCAGTTCTTC
>NA|NA|TRBJ2-1|TRBV7-2
CASSLGGNYNEQFF
TGTGCCAGCAGCTTAGGGGGGAACTACAATGAGCAGTTCTTC
>NA|NA|TRBJ1-1|TRBV18
CASSSHPPGGNTEAFF
TGTGCCAGCTCATCCCACCCCCCTGGTGGTAACACTGAAGCTTTCTTT
>NA|NA|TRBJ1-2|TRBV28
CASGRIENYGYTF
TGTGCCAGCGGCAGAATAGAAAACTATGGCTACACCTTC
>TRBD1|NA|TRBJ1-6|TRBV6-5
CASSPRDSSPLHF
TGTGCCAGCAGTCCCCGGGACAGCTCACCCCTCCACTTT
>NA|NA|TRBJ2-1|TRBV7-2
CASSAYYNEQFF
TGTGCCAGCAGCGCGTACTACAATGAGCAGTTCTTC
>NA|NA|TRBJ1-1|TRBV13
CASSHGSGEAFF
TGTGCCAGCAGCCACGGTTCGGGGGAAGCTTTCTTT
>TRBD1|once|TRBJ1-2|TRBV29-1
CSVGTGSNYGYTF
TGCAGCGTTGGGACAGGGAGTAACTATGGCTACACCTTC
>TRBD2|once|TRBJ2-7|TRBV15
CATRTGGDATYEQYF
TGTGCCACCAGAACCGGGGGGGACGCTACCTACGAGCAGTACTTC
>TRBD1|NA|TRBJ1-1|TRBV19
CASTDADRGYTEAFF
TGTGCCAGTACCGACGCGGACAGGGGATACACTGAAGCTTTCTTT
>NA|NA|TRBJ2-7|TRBV27
CASSWREAHEQYF
TGTGCCAGCAGTTGGAGGGAAGCCCACGAGCAGTACTTC
>NA|NA|TRBJ1-3|TRBV7-2
CASSLAGGWPLRGNTIYF
TGTGCCAGCAGCTTGGCCGGGGGGTGGCCCCTGAGGGGAAACACCATATATTTT
>TRBD1|NA|TRBJ1-2|TRBV6-6
CASSYLGQGAGGYTF
TGTGCCAGCAGTTACTTAGGACAGGGGGCTGGGGGCTACACCTTC
>NA|few|TRBJ1-4|TRBV28
CASSFGGARDEKLFF
TGTGCCAGCAGTTTCGGAGGGGCCAGGGATGAAAAACTGTTTTTT
>NA|NA|TRBJ2-7|TRBV29-1
CSGVTEAYEQYF
TGCAGCGGGGTGACAGAGGCCTACGAGCAGTACTTC
>NA|few|TRBJ2-1|TRBV7-2
CASSLNGYSYNEQFF
TGTGCCAGCAGCTTGAATGGGTATTCCTACAATGAGCAGTTCTTC
>TRBD2|NA|TRBJ2-3|TRBV28
CASSLHGLAGPDTQYF
TGTGCCAGCAGTTTACACGGACTAGCGGGACCAGATACGCAGTATTTT